The 25 T cell receptor beta chains below come from one sample, sequenced in a study of breast tumors, draining lymph nodes, adjacent tissues. The lymph nodes were axillary draining lymph nodes from breast cancer patients. TCRdb ran MiXCR on the multiplex PCR reads and lists one entry per CDR3 protein. The sample has about 180,000 distinct CDR3 sequences, about 34% seen once; the top ten hold around 4%. The source material was axillary lymph node tissue. These receptors originate from a female donor with breast cancer. Some clones in this sample may be carry-over from other donors' samples.

This clonotype appeared many times. The chain employs TRBV20-1 and TRBJ2-7; D unresolved. Trimming removed 3 bases from V and 3 bases from J, with 12 bases in between. The CDR3 consists of 13 residues. Germline CDR1 and CDR2: DFQATT and SNEGSKA (reference sequence). DNA of the CDR3: TGCAGTGCTAGGCGTGGCAGAGACTACGAGCAGTACTTC. Encoded protein: CSARRGRDYEQYF.

Concerning this clonotype: A much larger clone lies one base from this, so it may be a read error. The rearrangement uses TRBV27 and TRBJ2-7, with TRBD2 matching over 8 bases. V gave up 5 bases and J gave up 5 bases; unmatched junction bases: 8. CDR1 and CDR2 from the germline V gene are MNHEY and SMNVEV (reference sequence). The CDR3 is 14 residues long. The CDR3 sequence: CASSLGGGIHEQYF. CDR3 coding DNA: TGTGCCAGCAGTCTCGGGGGGGGGATCCACGAGCAGTACTTC.

As to this clonotype: Relative to the germline gene, one junction end is altered; a read error may explain this. The chain combines TRBV5-1 with TRBJ2-1; 9 bases match TRBD2. Germline CDR1 reads SGHRS; CDR2 reads YFSETQ. There are 16 residues in the CDR3. CDR3 coding DNA: TGTGCCAGCAGCGGGATAAGCGGGAGGCTCTACAGTGAGCAGTCCTTC. It specifies CASSGISGRLYSEQSF.

A few counts support this clonotype. The chain recombines TRBV7-2 with TRBJ2-4, with TRBD1 identical over 10 bases. The germline V gene encodes CDR1 SGHTA and CDR2 FQGNSA. This CDR3 has 19 residues. V lost 6 bases and J lost 7; bases outside the gene matches: 21. The CDR3 DNA reads TGTGCCAGCAGTTCCCCGACAGGGGGCACTCGCCTCAAAAGGAACATTCAGTACTTC. Protein product: CASSSPTGGTRLKRNIQYF.

This clonotype was seen more than once but under ten times. The chain joins TRBV10-3 to TRBJ1-1, with 7 bases matching TRBD1. Losses at the gene ends were 7 bases for V and 2 bases for J; bases not matched to a gene: 10. This CDR3 is built from 15 residues. In germline, CDR1 is ENHRY, CDR2 SYGVKD. This CDR3 reads CAITARTGANTEAFF. In DNA form, the CDR3 reads TGTGCCATCACCGCGAGGACAGGAGCAAACACTGAAGCTTTCTTT.

This clonotype has a count of ten or more. The chain employs TRBV11-2 and TRBJ2-1; the D gene is possibly TRBD1 (5 bases). V lost 5 bases and J lost 3, with 17 bases in between. CDR1 is SGHAT, CDR2 FQNNGV, per germline. The CDR3 runs 16 residues. The CDR3 reads CASSRQPTRDYNEQFF. The DNA for the CDR3 is TGTGCCAGCAGCCGACAGCCAACAAGGGACTACAATGAGCAGTTCTTC. The full variable domain, with the rest looked up from reference TRBV11-2 and TRBJ2-1, is EAGVAQSPRYKIIEKRQSVAFWCNPISGHATLYWYQQILGQGPKLLIQFQNNGVVDDSQLPKDRFSAERLKGVDSTLKIQPAKLEDSAVYLCASSRQPTRDYNEQFFGPGTRLTVL.

This clonotype came up many times. J is TRBJ1-2 and V is TRBV6-5; 7 positions agree with TRBD1. Germline CDR1 MNHEY, CDR2 SVGAGI. V was pared by 4 bases and J by 2 bases, with 10 bases of the junction left unmatched. CDR3 length: 16 residues. CDR3 bases: TGTGCCAGCAGTTCCAACAGGGGAATGGCCAACTATGGCTACACCTTC. It is translated as CASSSNRGMANYGYTF.

This clonotype showed up just once. J is TRBJ2-1 and V is TRBV20-1; 9 bases line up with TRBD2. From germline, CDR1 is DFQATT and CDR2 SNEGSKA (reference sequence). The CDR3 is 16 amino acids. V dropped 5 bases and J dropped 0; count of bases not matched to a gene: 8. Here the CDR3 reads CSAWDSGGSSYNEQFF. The CDR3 DNA reads as TGCAGTGCTTGGGATAGCGGGGGAAGCTCCTACAATGAGCAGTTCTTC.

This clonotype appeared a few times. This chain uses TRBV6-1 with TRBJ1-5; D gene ambiguous. The germline CDR1 and CDR2 sequences are MNHNS and SASEGT. The V and J ends lost 2 bases and 2 bases respectively, with 13 bases between them. CDR3 length: 16 residues. The CDR3 DNA reads as TGTGCCAGCAGTGAAAGGACCCCGTGGGGCAATCAGCCCCAGCATTTT. Protein product: CASSERTPWGNQPQHF.

This clonotype was recorded at least ten times. The rearrangement links TRBV9 to TRBJ2-2; D not resolved. V was shortened by 0 bases and J by 0 bases, with 3 bases between the two germline ends. Germline assignment: CDR1 SGDLS and CDR2 YYNGEE. This CDR3 is built from 14 residues. The CDR3 is CASSVGPNTGELFF. The CDR3 coding sequence is TGTGCCAGCAGCGTAGGTCCGAACACCGGGGAGCTGTTTTTT.

This clonotype has only a few counts. The genes are TRBV28 and TRBJ2-5; 9 nucleotides line up with TRBD1. V was pared by 4 bases and J by 0 bases, with 9 bases of the junction left unmatched. This CDR3 is 17 amino acids long. Germline CDR1 is MDHEN and CDR2 is SYDVKM. CDR3 in DNA: TGTGCCAGCAGTTCCTCTCCCGGGACAGGGTACCAAGAGACCCAGTACTTC. As protein: CASSSSPGTGYQETQYF.

This clonotype was observed at least ten times. This rearrangement joins TRBV7-9 to TRBJ1-4, with D possibly being TRBD1 (6 bases). V was cut by 5 bases and J by 2 bases, with 15 bases left in between. CDR1 is SEHNR, CDR2 FQNEAQ, per germline (reference sequence). The CDR3 runs to 16 residues. For the CDR3, the DNA is TGTGCCAGCAGCCCGACCGTCAGGGGTACTAATGAAAAACTGTTTTTT. This translates into CASSPTVRGTNEKLFF.

In its sample, this clonotype was seen many times. The DNA for the CDR3 is TGTGCCAGCAGTGGATACTACGAGCAGTACTTC. Translating gives CASSGYYEQYF. The chain recombines TRBV28 with TRBJ2-7; no clear D. CDR1 is MDHEN, CDR2 SYDVKM, per germline. V lost 5 bases to trimming and J lost 3 bases, with 5 bases between them. The CDR3 is 11 residues long.

V usage is TRBV5-1 and J usage is TRBJ1-5; tentatively, D is TRBD1 (6 bases). V lost 3 bases, J lost 10 bases, and 17 bases lay in between. The CDR3 sequence is 14 residues long. From germline, CDR1 is SGHRS and CDR2 YFSETQ. The CDR3 spells CASSWGLTGTPQHF. For the CDR3, the DNA is TGCGCCAGCAGCTGGGGGCTCACAGGGACACCCCAGCATTTT.

Details on this clonotype: It may be a read error: a sequence one base away is much more abundant. This sequence joins TRBV20-1 and TRBJ2-5, with 13 bases identical to TRBD2. Germline V CDR1 and CDR2: DFQATT, SNEGSKA (reference sequence). This CDR3 is built from 16 residues. The CDR3 nucleotides are TGCGGTGCTGGGTGGACTAGCGGGGGAATACAAGAGACCCAGTACTTC. Amino acid sequence: CGAGWTSGGIQETQYF.

Comments on this clonotype: One base away lies a much larger clone, so this may be a sequencing read error. This chain links TRBV28 with TRBJ2-7, with TRBD2 as a possible D gene (6 bases). This CDR3 has 13 amino acids. Germline values: CDR1 MDHEN, CDR2 SYDVKM. The CDR3 spells CASNGGITGERYF. The CDR3 DNA reads as TGTGCCAGCAATGGGGGGATAACGGGCGAGCGGTACTTC.

A note on this clonotype: Mismatch with germline at one junction end may stem from a read error. The genes are TRBV4-2 and TRBJ1-1, with a weak D call TRBD1 (6 bases). Looked up from germline, CDR1 is LGHNA and CDR2 is YNFKEQ. The CDR3 has 15 amino acids. The CDR3 DNA follows: TGTGCCAGCAGCACCCAACAGGGAGTGAACACTAAAGCTTTCTTT. It specifies CASSTQQGVNTKAFF.

This clonotype showed up many times. V and J are TRBV6-5 and TRBJ2-1, with no clear D. This CDR3 spans 16 amino acids. The germline gives CDR1 MNHEY, CDR2 SVGAGI. The ends were cut back, 5 bases at V and 0 bases at J, with 14 bases in the middle. The DNA for the CDR3 is TGTGCCAGCAGTCGCGACATCTTGAGCTCCTACAATGAGCAGTTCTTC. As protein: CASSRDILSSYNEQFF.

The sample holds many counts of this clonotype. The V gene is TRBV27, the J gene TRBJ1-6; D gene uncertain. Trimming took 3 bases from V and 8 from J, leaving 5 bases between them. The CDR3 runs to 12 residues. The germline CDR1 and CDR2 sequences are MNHEY and SMNVEV (reference sequence). CDR3 DNA sequence: TGTGCCAGCAGTTTGGCTGATTCACCCCTCCACTTT. Translating it yields CASSLADSPLHF.

V and J are TRBV19 and TRBJ1-2; TRBD1 agrees at 10 bases. This CDR3 has 18 amino acids. Germline V gene lookup returns CDR1 LNHDA and CDR2 SQIVND (reference sequence). V trimming: 3 bases; J trimming: 8 bases; junction bases outside the gene matches: 18. The CDR3 DNA sequence: TGTGCCAGTAGTATCGCTCAAAATCTTGGGACAGGGGAGGTAGGCTACACCTTC. Amino acid sequence: CASSIAQNLGTGEVGYTF. Combining the CDR3 with reference TRBV19 and TRBJ1-2 gives the whole variable domain DGGITQSPKYLFRKEGQNVTLSCEQNLNHDAMYWYRQDPGQGLRLIYYSQIVNDFQKGDIAEGYSVSREKKESFPLTVTSAQKNPTAFYLCASSIAQNLGTGEVGYTFGSGTRLTVV.

This sequence joins TRBV6-5 and TRBJ1-1, with a weak D call TRBD1 (5 bases). The germline CDR1 and CDR2 sequences are MNHEY and SVGAGI. This CDR3 region has 15 residues. V was clipped by 5 bases and J by 3 bases, with 16 bases between them. The chain's CDR3 is CASSQAGTGDTEAFF. The CDR3 nucleotides read TGTGCCAGCAGTCAGGCCGGGACGGGGGACACTGAAGCTTTCTTT.

The rearrangement joins TRBV24-1 to TRBJ1-4; 9 bases map to TRBD1. The trim removed 2 bases at V and 8 bases at J, leaving 11 bases unmatched. From germline, CDR1 is KGHDR and CDR2 SFDVKD. The CDR3 has 17 residues. The CDR3 DNA reads as TGTGCCACCAGTGATTCTTGGACAGGGGAATCTGGAGAAAAACTGTTTTTT. The encoded protein is CATSDSWTGESGEKLFF.

The genes are TRBV7-8 and TRBJ1-4; TRBD1 aligns across 7 bases. CDR1 is SGHVS, CDR2 FQNEAQ, per germline. The CDR3 length is 13 residues. After removal of 6 bases from V and 8 bases from J, the junction contained 6 bases not matched to a gene. CDR3 amino acids: CASSGGGGEKLFF. The DNA for the CDR3 is TGTGCCAGCAGTGGAGGGGGCGGCGAAAAACTGTTTTTT.

With respect to this clonotype: One end of the junction fails to match germline, which may point to a read error. This chain connects TRBV2 to TRBJ1-2; a possible D gene is TRBD1 (6 bases). The CDR3 length is 15 residues. CDR1 is SNHLY and CDR2 is FYNNEI in the germline V gene. This CDR3 is CASGEGTGQYYGYTF. CDR3 DNA sequence: TGTGCCAGCGGTGAGGGGACGGGACAATACTATGGCTACACCTTC. The whole variable domain, filled in from reference TRBV2 and TRBJ1-2, reads EPEVTQTPSHQVTQMGQEVILRCVPISNHLYFYWYRQILGQKVEFLVSFYNNEISEKSEIFDDQFSVERPDGSNFTLKIRSTKLEDSAMYFCASGEGTGQYYGYTFGSGTRLTVV.

This clonotype was found many times. The V call is TRBV7-3, the J call TRBJ2-7; 11 positions agree with TRBD2. The CDR3 is 18 residues long. Trimming cost V 6 bases and J 5 bases; bases outside gene matches: 18. Per the germline V gene, CDR1 is SGHTA and CDR2 is FQGTGA. CDR3 in DNA: TGTGCCAGCAGGCCGGGACTAGCGGTAGGAGGGTGTCAGCACGAGCAGTACTTC. Protein product: CASRPGLAVGGCQHEQYF.